This T cell receptor beta chain came from a study of control samples from healthy donors and cancer patients. Data came from immunoSEQ multiplex PCR; TCRdb stores just in-frame clones and leaves some out. The data show 55,000 to 85,000 clones, roughly 89% seen once. V shed 2 bases, J shed 7 bases, and the junction held 7 bases outside the gene matches. This CDR3 has 14 amino acids. CDR1 is SGDLS and CDR2 is YYNGEE in the germline V gene. The source of this sequence is a man aged 55-75 years with lung cancer. The chain couples TRBV9 to TRBJ1-2; 8 bases align to TRBD1. The specimen was PBMCs. Here the CDR3 reads CASSVSQGAFGYTF. CDR3 in DNA: TGTGCCAGCAGCGTTAGTCAGGGGGCATTTGGCTACACCTTC.